This TCR beta chain was identified during a study of response to subunit inactivated influenza vaccine. Notes on the study in general: New T cells are recruited in small numbers by each seasonal influenza vaccination, according to the authors' suggestion.

This CDR3 is 16 amino acids long. The V gene's germline CDR1 is MNHEY and CDR2 SMNVEV (reference sequence). V gave up 5 bases and J gave up 0 bases, with 13 bases separating them. Regarding this clonotype: Its antigen is not identified.

In TCRdb, the RT-PCR reads were re-called with MiXCR into one record per CDR3 protein. The sample yields about 190,000 distinct CDR3 sequences, approximately 15% seen once. The chain joins TRBV27 to TRBJ2-2; tentatively, D is TRBD2 (6 bases). This specimen was CD8+ T cells sorted from PBMCs, taken about 5 days after vaccination. The TCR sequence derives from a man in his fifties or sixties who received an inactivated influenza vaccine. CDR3 protein: CASSSWDSANTGELFF. The CDR3 DNA reads TGTGCCAGCAGTAGCTGGGACTCCGCGAACACCGGGGAGCTGTTTTTT.